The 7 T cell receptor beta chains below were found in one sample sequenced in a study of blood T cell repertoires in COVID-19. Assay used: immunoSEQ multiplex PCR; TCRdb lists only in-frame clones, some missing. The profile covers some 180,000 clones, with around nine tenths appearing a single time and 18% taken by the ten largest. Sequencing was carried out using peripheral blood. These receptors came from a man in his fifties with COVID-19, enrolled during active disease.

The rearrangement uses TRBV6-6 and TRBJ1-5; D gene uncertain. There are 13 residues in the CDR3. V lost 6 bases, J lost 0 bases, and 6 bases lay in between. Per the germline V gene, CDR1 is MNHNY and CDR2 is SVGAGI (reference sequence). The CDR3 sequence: CASRTYSNQPQHF. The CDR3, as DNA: TGTGCCAGCAGGACATATAGCAATCAGCCCCAGCATTTT.

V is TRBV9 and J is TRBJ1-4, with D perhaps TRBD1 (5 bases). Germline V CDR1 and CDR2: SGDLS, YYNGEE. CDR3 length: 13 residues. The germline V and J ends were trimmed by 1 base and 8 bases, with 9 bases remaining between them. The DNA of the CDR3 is TGTGCCAGCAGCGTAAGGGGAGGGGAAAAACTGTTTTTT. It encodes CASSVRGGEKLFF.

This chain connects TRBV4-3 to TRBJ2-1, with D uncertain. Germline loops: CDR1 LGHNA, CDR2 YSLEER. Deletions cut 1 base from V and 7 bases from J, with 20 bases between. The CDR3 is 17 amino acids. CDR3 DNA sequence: TGCGCCAGCAGCCAAGGATCCCCCCAGACAAGCTTTAATGAGCAGTTCTTC. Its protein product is CASSQGSPQTSFNEQFF.

The CDR3 DNA reads TGCGCCAGCAGCCAAGATAAGGGCAGGGATCAGCCCCAGCATTTT. The encoded protein is CASSQDKGRDQPQHF. The chain combines TRBV4-3 with TRBJ1-5, with TRBD1 as a possible D gene (5 bases). Germline V gene lookup returns CDR1 LGHNA and CDR2 YSLEER. V was pared by 0 bases and J by 5 bases, with 11 bases between. This CDR3 spans 15 amino acids.

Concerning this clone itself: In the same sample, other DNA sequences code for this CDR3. The CDR3 region is CASSLVGGQETQYF. CDR3 in DNA: TGCGCCAGCAGCTTGGTCGGGGGTCAAGAGACCCAGTACTTC. The genes are TRBV5-1 and TRBJ2-5, with D possibly TRBD2 on 6 matching bases. The length of the CDR3 is 14 residues. The V gene lost 0 bases and the J gene lost 2 bases, with 8 bases spanning the gap. Germline CDR1 SGHRS, CDR2 YFSETQ. Looking up the rest from reference TRBV5-1 and TRBJ2-5 gives the full variable domain: KAGVTQTPRYLIKTRGQQVTLSCSPISGHRSVSWYQQTPGQGLQFLFEYFSETQRNKGNFPGRFSGRQFSNSRSEMNVSTLELGDSALYLCASSLVGGQETQYFGPGTRLLVL.

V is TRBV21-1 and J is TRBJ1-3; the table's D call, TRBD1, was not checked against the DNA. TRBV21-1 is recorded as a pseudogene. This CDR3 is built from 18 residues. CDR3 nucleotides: TGTGCCAGCAGCAGTCGGATAAGTTCGGGACAGGGTAGACACACCATATATTTT. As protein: CASSSRISSGQGRHTIYF.

The CDR3 spells CASNGLAQETQYF. The CDR3 DNA follows: TGTGCCAGCAATGGACTAGCTCAAGAGACCCAGTACTTC. The chain combines TRBV2 with TRBJ2-5, with 8 bases lining up with TRBD2. This CDR3 spans 13 amino acids. V was pared by 7 bases and J by 2 bases, with 3 bases of the junction left unmatched. The germline V gene encodes CDR1 SNHLY and CDR2 FYNNEI.